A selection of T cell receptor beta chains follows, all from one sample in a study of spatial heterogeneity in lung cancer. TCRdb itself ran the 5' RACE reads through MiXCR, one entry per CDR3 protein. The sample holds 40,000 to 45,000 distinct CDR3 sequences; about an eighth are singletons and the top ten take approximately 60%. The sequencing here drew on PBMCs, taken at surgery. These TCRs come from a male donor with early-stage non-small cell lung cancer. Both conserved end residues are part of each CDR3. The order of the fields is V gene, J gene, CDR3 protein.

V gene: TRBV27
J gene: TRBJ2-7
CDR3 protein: CASSLQGGRTYEQYF

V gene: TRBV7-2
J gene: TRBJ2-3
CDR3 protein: CASSLTSGAQYF

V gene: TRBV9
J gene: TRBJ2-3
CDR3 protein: CASSVEADTQYF

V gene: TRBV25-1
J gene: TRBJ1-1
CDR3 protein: CASSELGVTEAFF

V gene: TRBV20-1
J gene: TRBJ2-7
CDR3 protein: CSAPLPLSGSYEQYF

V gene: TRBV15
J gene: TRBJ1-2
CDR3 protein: CATSRDRGPLGYTF

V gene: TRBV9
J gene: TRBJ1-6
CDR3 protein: CASSPSDRHNSPLHF

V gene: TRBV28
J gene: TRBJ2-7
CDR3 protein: CASVGPGASYEQYF

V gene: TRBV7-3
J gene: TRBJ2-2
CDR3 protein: CASSSRTGGHTGELFF

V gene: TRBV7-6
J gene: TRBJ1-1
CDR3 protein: CASSSGPPSEAFF

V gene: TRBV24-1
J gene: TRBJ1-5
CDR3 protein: CATSDPSRPNPGHQPQHF

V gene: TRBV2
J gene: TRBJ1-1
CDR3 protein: CAITKGQLDTEAFF

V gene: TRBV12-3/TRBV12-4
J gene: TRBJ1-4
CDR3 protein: CASKYPGRFGEKLFF

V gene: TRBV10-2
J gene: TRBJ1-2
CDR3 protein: CASSEPSRARYGYTF

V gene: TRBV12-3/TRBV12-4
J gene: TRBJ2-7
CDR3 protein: CASSSTSGSVYEQYF

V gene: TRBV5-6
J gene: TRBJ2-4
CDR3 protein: CASSLSGTEEYF

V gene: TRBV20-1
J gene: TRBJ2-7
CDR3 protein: CSAGDFSSTSYEQYF

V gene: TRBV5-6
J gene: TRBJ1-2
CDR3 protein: CASSRDGYGYTF

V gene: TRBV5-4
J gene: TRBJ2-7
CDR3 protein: CASSFGLAGGEQYF

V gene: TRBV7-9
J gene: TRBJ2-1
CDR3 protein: CASSPRGGAYNEQFF

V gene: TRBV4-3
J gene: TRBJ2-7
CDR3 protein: CASSQVGTGPYEQYF

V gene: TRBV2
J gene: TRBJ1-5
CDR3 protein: CASSEFADLPQHF

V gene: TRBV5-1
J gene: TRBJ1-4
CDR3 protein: CASSLSSSGFLEKLFF

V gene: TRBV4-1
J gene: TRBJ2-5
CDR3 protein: CASSRWGTGGGTQYF

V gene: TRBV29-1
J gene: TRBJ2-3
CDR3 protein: CSVVRGTDTQYF

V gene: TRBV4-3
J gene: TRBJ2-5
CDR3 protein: CASSHAAGGDGETQYF

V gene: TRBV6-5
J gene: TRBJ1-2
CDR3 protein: CASSPPGKGVGYTF

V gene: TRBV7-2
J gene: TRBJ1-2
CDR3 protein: CASSTGQDYGYTF

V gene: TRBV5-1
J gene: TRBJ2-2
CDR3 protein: CASSLPGLGVGTGELFF

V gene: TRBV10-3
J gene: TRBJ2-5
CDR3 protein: CAISDEGLNQETQYF

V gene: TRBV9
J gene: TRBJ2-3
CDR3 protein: CASSRQGAAITDTQYF